This T cell receptor (beta chain) is from a study of T-cell reconstitution after alpha-beta-depleted transplantation in children. V lost 5 bases, J lost 6 bases, and 8 bases stayed unmatched. The CDR3 has 17 residues. The TCRbeta library incorporated unique molecular identifiers. Each CDR3 protein is one row after TCRdb ran MiXCR on the PCR reads. The sample has a few hundred thousand distinct CDR3 sequences; around 13% are singletons. This clonotype has only a few counts. The sample consisted of PBMCs, mostly from graft donor cells, taken 360 days after TCRalphabeta/CD19-depleted stem cell transplant. This TCR was sampled from a male patient aged 10 to 17 who had a stem cell transplant for acute myeloid leukemia, so the T cells may come from the graft donor. The rearrangement joins TRBV12-3 or TRBV12-4 to TRBJ2-1; 15 bases map to TRBD2. CDR3 loop: CASSPRTSGRASNEQFF. The CDR3 coding sequence is TGTGCCAGCAGTCCTAGGACTAGCGGGAGGGCATCCAATGAGCAGTTCTTC.